These 24 T cell receptor beta chains share one sample of origin, sequenced in a study of T cells in Graves' hyperthyroidism and ophthalmopathy. Amplified regions were TCR beta CDR3 sequences from RNA transcripts. With the HTBI primer set, the TCR CDR3 went through a first round of RT-PCR. TCRdb reanalysed the multiplex PCR reads using MiXCR and keeps one entry per CDR3 protein. The sample has around 450,000 distinct CDR3 sequences, 15% to 18% seen once; the top ten hold around 7%. The sequencing sample was made of blood. The receptor set was obtained from a woman under 30 with Graves' hyperthyroidism.

In this sample, this clonotype turned up many times. This rearrangement joins TRBV20-1 to TRBJ2-7; 7 positions match TRBD1. CDR3 length equals 13 residues. Trimming at V came to 6 bases and at J to 3 bases, leaving 8 bases not matched to a gene. Germline CDR1 and CDR2: DFQATT and SNEGSKA (reference sequence). CDR3 sequence: CSARRAGGYEQYF. The CDR3 DNA follows: TGCAGTGCCCGAAGGGCAGGGGGCTACGAGCAGTACTTC.

This clonotype has ten or more counts. This rearrangement joins TRBV3-1 to TRBJ2-2; D ambiguous. V lost 6 bases and J lost 3, with 14 bases in between. CDR3 length equals 15 residues. CDR1 is LGHDT and CDR2 is YNNKEL in the germline V gene (reference sequence). The CDR3 DNA sequence: TGTGCCAGCAGGTCCCGGCCCGTGGACACCGGGGAGCTGTTTTTT. It specifies CASRSRPVDTGELFF.

V usage is TRBV28 and J usage is TRBJ1-5; D uncertain. The CDR3 sequence is 16 residues long. Trimming took off 5 bases at V and 0 bases at J, with 14 bases between the two ends. Germline V gives CDR1 MDHEN, CDR2 SYDVKM. The CDR3 is CASSGRLINSNQPQHF. The CDR3 coding sequence is TGTGCCAGCAGTGGCCGATTGATTAATAGCAATCAGCCCCAGCATTTT.

This rearrangement joins TRBV6-1 to TRBJ1-1; 7 bases fit TRBD1. Germline V CDR1 and CDR2: MNHNS, SASEGT. This CDR3 has 14 residues. V trimming: 5 bases; J trimming: 6 bases; junction bases outside the gene matches: 9. The CDR3 sequence is CASSRLGQIAEAFF. The CDR3 DNA is TGTGCCAGCAGTAGATTGGGACAGATTGCTGAAGCTTTCTTT.

This clonotype came up a few times. V gene TRBV6-1 combines with J gene TRBJ1-3; D is unclear. CDR1 is MNHNS, CDR2 SASEGT, per germline. V lost 7 bases and J 4 bases, leaving 20 bases between the germline ends. The CDR3 extends over 16 amino acids. The CDR3 spells CASNERRSRVGNTIYF. CDR3 DNA: TGTGCCAGCAACGAGAGGAGGTCTCGGGTCGGAAACACCATATATTTT.

In this sample, this clonotype turned up many times. J is TRBJ2-5 and V is TRBV5-1; 7 positions match TRBD1. In germline, CDR1 is SGHRS, CDR2 YFSETQ. V dropped 2 bases and J dropped 4; count of bases not matched to a gene: 11. The CDR3 has 16 residues. CDR3 loop: CASSFETATGLETQYF. DNA for the CDR3: TGCGCCAGCAGCTTCGAAACCGCGACAGGGCTAGAGACCCAGTACTTC. Full variable domain (remainder filled in from reference TRBV5-1 and TRBJ2-5): KAGVTQTPRYLIKTRGQQVTLSCSPISGHRSVSWYQQTPGQGLQFLFEYFSETQRNKGNFPGRFSGRQFSNSRSEMNVSTLELGDSALYLCASSFETATGLETQYFGPGTRLLVL.

For this clonotype: A much larger clone differs from this one at a single base, so this may be a read error. The chain has TRBV5-1 and TRBJ2-1; D gene unclear. Trimming took 4 bases from V and 4 from J, leaving 15 bases between them. Germline V lookup: CDR1 SGHRS, CDR2 YFSETQ. This CDR3 is 15 amino acids long. Written as DNA, the CDR3 is TGCGCCAGCAGCAAAGAGGTCACCCGATACAATGAGCAGTTCTTC. Protein product: CASSKEVTRYNEQFF.

Many counts were recorded for this clonotype. The gene calls are TRBV2 and TRBJ2-1; maybe TRBD1 (5 bases). Germline values: CDR1 SNHLY, CDR2 FYNNEI. V was trimmed by 4 bases and J by 0 bases, leaving 10 bases between them. The CDR3 runs 15 residues. The CDR3 nucleotides read TGTGCCAGCAGTGCTGTCGACAGCTCCTACAATGAGCAGTTCTTC. This codes for CASSAVDSSYNEQFF.

This clonotype was counted at least ten times. This chain joins TRBV20-1 and TRBJ2-1; 16 bases align to TRBD2. Germline trimming cut 5 bases from V and 0 bases from J; bases unmatched to any gene: 4. This CDR3 has 17 residues. CDR1 and CDR2 from the germline V gene are DFQATT and SNEGSKA (reference sequence). DNA for the CDR3: TGCAGTGCTGGGGGACTAGCGGGGGGGTTCTCCTACAATGAGCAGTTCTTC. Translated, it gives CSAGGLAGGFSYNEQFF.

This sequence joins TRBV6-1 and TRBJ2-2, with 9 bases fitting TRBD2. V trimming: 0 bases; J trimming: 7 bases; junction bases outside the gene matches: 6. This CDR3 spans 16 amino acids. The germline V gene encodes CDR1 MNHNS and CDR2 SASEGT. The CDR3 bases are TGTGCCAGCAGTGAAGCGCGGGCGGGAGGGTTCGGGGAGCTGTTTTTT. Translated, it gives CASSEARAGGFGELFF.

The rearrangement uses TRBV6-2 or TRBV6-3 and TRBJ1-4; 7 nucleotides match TRBD1. V lost 6 bases to trimming and J lost 3 bases; unmatched junction nucleotides: 7. The germline V gene has CDR1 MNHEY and CDR2 SVGEGT. The CDR3 covers 15 residues. The CDR3 is CASSQRDSSNEKLFF. In DNA, the CDR3 is TGTGCCAGCAGCCAAAGGGACAGTTCTAATGAAAAACTGTTTTTT.

This clonotype was counted ten times or more. The chain couples TRBV12-3 or TRBV12-4 to TRBJ2-3; possible D gene TRBD2, 5 bases. V lost 5 bases to trimming and J lost 3 bases, with 12 bases between them. There are 14 residues in the CDR3. The CDR3 nucleotides are TGTGCCAGCAGTCCGAGGGATGGGACAGATACGCAGTATTTT. Residues: CASSPRDGTDTQYF.

This clonotype was seen many times. The CDR3 coding sequence is TGTGCCAGCAAGGGGGGACAGGGGTTCGCTGGCTACACCTTC. This gives the protein CASKGGQGFAGYTF. The chain combines TRBV12-3 or TRBV12-4 with TRBJ1-2; 10 bases are shared with TRBD1. The CDR3 covers 14 residues. V dropped 7 bases and J dropped 7; count of bases not matched to a gene: 9.

There are many counts of this clonotype. J is TRBJ2-1 and V is TRBV10-3; 13 nucleotides match TRBD2. The CDR3 sequence is 15 residues long. Germline CDR1 and CDR2: ENHRY and SYGVKD. V was pared by 6 bases and J by 7 bases, with 6 bases of the junction left unmatched. CDR3 nucleotides: TGTGCCATCAGCCGGGGACTAGCGGGGACAAATGAGCAGTTCTTC. The encoded protein is CAISRGLAGTNEQFF.

This clonotype was counted at least ten times. The J gene is TRBJ2-5, the V gene TRBV2, with 11 bases fitting TRBD1. Trimming at V came to 5 bases and at J to 7 bases, leaving 9 bases not matched to a gene. Germline assignment: CDR1 SNHLY and CDR2 FYNNEI. The CDR3 loop spans 15 amino acids. The DNA of the CDR3 is TGTGCCAGCAGTTTTCGGACAGGGGGCGAGGGGACCCAGTACTTC. Its translation is CASSFRTGGEGTQYF.

This clonotype was counted at least ten times. This chain joins TRBV6-5 and TRBJ1-1, with 8 nucleotides matching TRBD1. The germline V gene has CDR1 MNHEY and CDR2 SVGAGI. V shed 2 bases, J shed 1 base, and the junction held 6 bases outside the gene matches. The CDR3 contains 16 residues. The CDR3 DNA is TGTGCCAGCAGTTACGGACAGGGAAGGGAGAACACTGAAGCTTTCTTT. It translates to CASSYGQGRENTEAFF.

This clonotype occurred many times. The chain links TRBV18 to TRBJ1-4; 8 bases align to TRBD1. V lost 1 base, J lost 4 bases, and 2 bases stayed unmatched. CDR3 length: 15 amino acids. Germline V gene sequence: CDR1 KGHSH, CDR2 LQKENI. The CDR3 sequence: CASSPRGQDNEKLFF. DNA of the CDR3: TGTGCCAGCTCACCACGGGGACAGGATAATGAAAAACTGTTTTTT.

The V gene is TRBV20-1, the J gene TRBJ2-1, with TRBD2 matching 8 bases. The V gene's germline CDR1 is DFQATT and CDR2 SNEGSKA (reference sequence). J lost 6 bases, V lost 4 bases, and 8 bases had no gene match. The CDR3 totals 14 residues. In DNA, the CDR3 is TGCAGTGCTATAGGAGCGGGAGATTCCAATGAGCAGTTCTTC. Encoded protein: CSAIGAGDSNEQFF.

This clonotype was seen only a few times. The genes are TRBV12-3 or TRBV12-4 and TRBJ2-7; the match to TRBD2 covers 7 bases. The CDR3 has 15 amino acids. With V trimmed by 3 bases and J by 3 bases, 8 bases remained unmatched. The CDR3: CASSFGGGPYYEQYF. The DNA of the CDR3 is TGTGCCAGCAGTTTTGGGGGAGGGCCGTACTACGAGCAGTACTTC.

This chain links TRBV5-1 with TRBJ1-2, with TRBD1 matching over 11 bases. Losses at the gene ends were 0 bases for V and 4 bases for J; bases not matched to a gene: 2. The CDR3 loop spans 15 amino acids. CDR1 and CDR2 (germline): SGHRS, YFSETQ. The CDR3 bases are TGCGCCAGCAGCTTGGGGACAGGGGGCGGCTATGGCTACACCTTC. Its protein product is CASSLGTGGGYGYTF. Filled out from reference TRBV5-1 and TRBJ1-2, the complete variable domain reads KAGVTQTPRYLIKTRGQQVTLSCSPISGHRSVSWYQQTPGQGLQFLFEYFSETQRNKGNFPGRFSGRQFSNSRSEMNVSTLELGDSALYLCASSLGTGGGYGYTFGSGTRLTVV.

This clonotype appeared many times. The V gene is TRBV28, the J gene TRBJ2-5, with unresolved D. V was shortened by 6 bases and J by 2 bases, with 16 bases between the two germline ends. CDR1 MDHEN and CDR2 SYDVKM come from the germline V gene. The CDR3 spans 15 residues. The CDR3 DNA is TGTGCCAGCAGCAGCGATTACGGTCCACAAGAGACCCAGTACTTC. Translated: CASSSDYGPQETQYF.

This clonotype was seen a handful of times. This may arise from a read error, as a much more abundant clone is one base away. The gene calls are TRBV2 and TRBJ2-6, with D maybe TRBD2 (6 bases). V lost 8 bases and J lost 0, with 11 bases in between. Germline V CDR1 and CDR2: SNHLY, FYNNEI. The CDR3 sequence is 15 residues long. DNA for the CDR3: TGTGCCAGCCCGGGAGCGAACTCTGGGGCCAACGTCCTGACTTTC. It codes for CASPGANSGANVLTF.

Concerning this clonotype: A clone one base away is much larger, so this may be a read error. The chain links TRBV6-1 to TRBJ1-5; D not certain. The CDR3 sequence is 14 residues long. From germline, CDR1 is MNHNS and CDR2 SASEGT. V lost 4 bases, J lost 9 bases, and 16 bases lay in between. CDR3 nucleotide sequence: TGTGCCAGCAGTGTATCATCGGAGGCTCGGCCCCAGCATTTT. Protein sequence: CASSVSSEARPQHF.

The rearrangement links TRBV7-7 to TRBJ2-3, with D perhaps matching TRBD2 (6 bases). CDR3 length: 13 residues. Germline V gives CDR1 SSHAT, CDR2 FNYEAQ (reference sequence). CDR3 sequence reads: CASGPGETDTQYF. CDR3 coding DNA: TGTGCTAGCGGCCCGGGAGAGACAGATACGCAGTATTTT.